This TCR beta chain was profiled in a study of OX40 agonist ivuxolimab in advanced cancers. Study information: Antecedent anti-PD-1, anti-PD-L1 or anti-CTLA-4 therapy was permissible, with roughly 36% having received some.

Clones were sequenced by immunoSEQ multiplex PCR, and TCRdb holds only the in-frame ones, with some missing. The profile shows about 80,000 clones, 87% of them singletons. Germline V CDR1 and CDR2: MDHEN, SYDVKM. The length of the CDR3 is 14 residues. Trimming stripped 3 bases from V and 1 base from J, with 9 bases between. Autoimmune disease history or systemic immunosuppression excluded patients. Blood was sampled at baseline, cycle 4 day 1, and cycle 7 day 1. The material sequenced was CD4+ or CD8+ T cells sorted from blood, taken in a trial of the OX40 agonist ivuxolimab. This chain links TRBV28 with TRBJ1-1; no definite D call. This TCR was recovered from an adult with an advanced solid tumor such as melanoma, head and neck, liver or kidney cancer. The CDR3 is CASSFLGGNTEAFF. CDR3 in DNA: TGTGCCAGCAGTTTTTTGGGAGGGAACACTGAAGCTTTCTTT.